This is a list of T cell receptor beta chains from one sample in a study of cytomegalovirus exposure and HLA in healthy donors. The data were produced by immunoSEQ multiplex PCR, yet TCRdb's version contains in-frame clones alone and is incomplete. This sample carries 75,000 to 100,000 clones, around 73% of them seen once, and the ten largest clones take less than 4%. Input material: PBMCs. The receptors were gathered from a man aged 35-49 years in good health and CMV-seronegative. Both conserved end residues are part of each CDR3. A D gene is named only where the DNA matches it firmly. The size field is filled for only some rows; it gives once, few, many or a size class.

TRBD1,TRBV19,TRBJ2-1,.,CASRKGQNYNEQFF,TGTGCCAGTAGGAAGGGACAGAACTACAATGAGCAGTTCTTC
.,TRBV2,TRBJ1-2,few,CASRTTPHGYTF,TGTGCCAGCAGGACAACACCACATGGCTACACCTTC
.,TRBV6-1,TRBJ1-2,few,CASSPQGTQSRGYTF,TGTGCCAGCAGTCCCCAGGGTACCCAGAGTCGCGGCTACACCTTC
.,TRBV5-1,TRBJ2-7,.,CASSLDYPYEQYF,TGCGCCAGCAGCCTGGACTACCCCTACGAGCAGTACTTC
.,TRBV15,TRBJ1-1,.,CATSRPLRVEGWTEAFF,TGTGCCACCAGCAGACCCCTCAGGGTGGAGGGCTGGACTGAAGCTTTCTTT
TRBD2,TRBV9,TRBJ2-3,.,CASSASGLAGGFLSTDTQYF,TGTGCCAGCAGCGCCTCGGGACTAGCGGGGGGCTTCCTTAGCACAGATACGCAGTATTTT
TRBD1,TRBV4-2,TRBJ1-1,.,CASSRQGPTEAFF,TGTGCCAGCAGCCGACAGGGCCCCACTGAAGCTTTCTTT
.,TRBV5-6,TRBJ2-5,.,CASSLGTAVIQETQYF,TGTGCCAGCAGCTTGGGGACAGCAGTTATCCAAGAGACCCAGTACTTC
TRBD1,TRBV5-6,TRBJ2-4,.,CASSLNRGFLGIQYF,TGTGCCAGCAGCCTGAACAGGGGGTTTTTGGGCATTCAGTACTTC
TRBD1,TRBV2,TRBJ1-6,few,CASNNRGSGYNSPLHF,TGTGCCAGCAACAACAGGGGGTCGGGTTATAATTCACCCCTCCACTTT
TRBD1,TRBV4-1,TRBJ2-2,.,CASGQGANTGELFF,TGCGCCAGCGGACAGGGGGCTAACACCGGGGAGCTGTTTTTT
TRBD1,TRBV9,TRBJ1-2,.,CASSGTGGLNYGYTF,TGTGCCAGCAGCGGGACAGGGGGTCTTAACTATGGCTACACCTTC
TRBD2,TRBV5-5,TRBJ2-3,.,CASSPWASGSTDTQYF,TGTGCCAGCAGCCCTTGGGCTAGCGGGAGCACAGATACGCAGTATTTT
TRBD1,TRBV4-3,TRBJ1-2,.,CASSPRTGQVENYGYTF,TGCGCCAGCAGCCCAAGGACCGGACAGGTCGAAAACTATGGCTACACCTTC
.,TRBV19,TRBJ2-7,.,CASSIDGYNEQYF,TGTGCCAGTAGTATAGACGGGTACAACGAGCAGTACTTC
.,TRBV5-1,TRBJ2-7,.,CASSFDRTYEQYF,TGCGCCAGCAGCTTCGACAGAACCTACGAGCAGTACTTC
.,TRBV5-6,TRBJ1-1,.,CASSLFVGRGVNTEAFF,TGTGCCAGCAGCTTGTTTGTGGGGCGCGGGGTGAACACTGAAGCTTTCTTT
TRBD1,TRBV11-2,TRBJ2-6,few,CASILGQVAPGANVLTF,TGTGCCAGCATCCTGGGACAGGTGGCGCCTGGGGCCAACGTCCTGACTTTC
.,TRBV2,TRBJ2-7,.,CASVEVGKHEQYF,TGTGCCAGCGTGGAGGTGGGTAAACACGAGCAGTACTTC
TRBD1,TRBV10-3,TRBJ2-2,.,CAIRSRGTGGTGELFF,TGTGCCATCAGATCACGGGGGACAGGGGGGACCGGGGAGCTGTTTTTT
TRBD1,TRBV28,TRBJ1-2,.,CASSRGREYGYTF,TGTGCCAGCAGCAGGGGGCGAGAGTATGGCTACACCTTC
.,TRBV5-4,TRBJ1-4,.,CASSSGPEEKLFF,TGTGCCAGCAGCTCGGGTCCTGAGGAAAAACTGTTTTTT
TRBD1,TRBV2,TRBJ2-5,once,CASTMDRGRETQYF,TGTGCCAGCACCATGGACAGGGGGCGGGAGACCCAGTACTTC
TRBD1,TRBV29-1,TRBJ2-3,.,CSVLDRGQWADTQYF,TGCAGCGTTCTCGACAGGGGGCAATGGGCAGATACGCAGTATTTT
TRBD1,TRBV4-3,TRBJ1-2,.,CASSQAPTGGYGYTF,TGCGCCAGCAGCCAAGCTCCGACAGGGGGCTATGGCTACACCTTC
TRBD1,TRBV7-2,TRBJ2-1,.,CASSAIPGQNVFF,TGTGCCAGCAGCGCTATTCCGGGACAGAATGTGTTCTTC
TRBD1,TRBV4-1,TRBJ2-3,.,CASSHLVRGRADTQYF,TGCGCCAGCAGCCACCTTGTCAGGGGGCGCGCAGATACGCAGTATTTT